This TCR beta chain comes out of a study of T cells after yellow fever vaccination. UMIs and a universal primer site were added when TCR cDNA was made by 5'RACE template switching. TCRdb itself ran the 5' RACE reads through MiXCR, one entry per CDR3 protein. The repertoire holds about 320,000 distinct CDR3 sequences, with 3.5% to 4.5% as singletons. Study conclusions and caveats: Some clonotypes were seen in both the CD4 and the CD8 compartments. These made up a small share and likely arose from convergent recombination. Detected again after the booster were most primary-vaccination clones, at 96% CD4 and approximately 90% CD8. Weaker overall, the secondary response nonetheless peaked faster (day 5 versus 15).

This clonotype was counted many times. Its antigen is undetermined. Germline V gene data show CDR1 as MNHEY and CDR2 as SMNVEV (reference sequence). V lost 3 bases and J lost 0; bases outside the gene matches: 11. The CDR3 is 20 amino acids. The clonotype was recovered from a man younger than 35 who received the YFV17D yellow fever vaccine. The V and J genes are TRBV27 and TRBJ1-6; 10 bases line up with TRBD1. Source: PBMCs, taken 15 days after the yellow fever booster vaccination. The CDR3 DNA is TGTGCCAGCAGTTTGAGGGGTGGGACAGGGGCACTCTCCTATAATTCACCCCTCCACTTT. Translating it yields CASSLRGGTGALSYNSPLHF.